Below are 22 T cell receptor beta chains sequenced from a single sample in a study of regulatory and conventional T cells in RAG deficiency (dated by TCRdb to the late 2010s). Receptor amplification or capture employed the immunoSEQ multiplex PCR assay. Held by TCRdb, this immuneACCESS table contains in-frame sequences only and omits some clones. Under half of the omission traces to an unresolved V gene where checked; the cause of the rest is unknown. The sample table shows about 20,000 clones, and 80% to 90% are seen once. Of the sample, roughly 1.4% falls within the top ten clones. Before genomic DNA extraction, regulatory T cells were isolated from blood as CD4+CD25-high CD127-low cells. Another study also made use of these data, one on regulatory T cells. From the second report: The multiplex PCR used 52 forward TRBV primers and 13 reverse TRBJ primers, with assay-based and computational corrections for amplification bias.

The sample taken for sequencing was Tregs sorted from blood. The receptors stem from a human donor in good health.

The chain carries TRBV11-2 and TRBJ1-3; no clear D gene. This CDR3 is 14 amino acids long. V was trimmed by 2 bases and J by 1 base, leaving 6 bases between them. CDR1 SGHAT and CDR2 FQNNGV come from the germline V gene. The chain's CDR3 is CASSLIVSGNTIYF. CDR3 bases: TGTGCCAGCAGCTTAATTGTATCTGGAAACACCATATATTTT.

The chain links TRBV7-2 to TRBJ2-2; 7 bases map to TRBD2. Germline CDR1 is SGHTA and CDR2 is FQGNSA. The CDR3 runs to 15 residues. After removal of 1 base from V and 6 bases from J, the junction contained 5 bases not matched to a gene. CDR3 sequence reads: CASSLGAGESGELFF. The CDR3, as DNA: TGTGCCAGCAGCTTAGGGGCGGGGGAATCCGGGGAGCTGTTTTTT.

The chain has TRBV5-4 and TRBJ2-3, with D perhaps matching TRBD1 (6 bases). Germline values: CDR1 SGHNT, CDR2 YYREEE (reference sequence). Trimming took off 3 bases at V and 0 bases at J, with 11 bases between the two ends. The length of the CDR3 is 15 residues. CDR3 bases: TGTGCCAGCAGCTACGGGACACCCAGCACAGATACGCAGTATTTT. Its protein is CASSYGTPSTDTQYF. The variable domain in full, completed from reference TRBV5-4 and TRBJ2-3, reads ETGVTQSPTHLIKTRGQQVTLRCSSQSGHNTVSWYQQALGQGPQFIFQYYREEENGRGNFPPRFSGLQFPNYSSELNVNALELDDSALYLCASSYGTPSTDTQYFGPGTRLTVL.

This clone has only a few counts. The rearrangement uses TRBV6-5 and TRBJ2-7; TRBD2 matches at 11 bases. The germline V gene has CDR1 MNHEY and CDR2 SVGAGI. The V segment lost 8 bases and the J segment 12 bases; nucleotides outside the gene matches: 12. This CDR3 spans 13 amino acids. The CDR3, as DNA: TGTGCCAGCGGATGGACTAGCGGGTATACGTTGTACTTC. Amino acids: CASGWTSGYTLYF.

This clone was recorded only once. V usage is TRBV5-4 and J usage is TRBJ2-3, with D maybe TRBD2 (5 bases). Between the trimmed V and J ends, which lost 4 bases and 2 bases, there was a span of 17 bases. The CDR3 has 16 amino acids. Germline CDR1 is SGHNT and CDR2 is YYREEE (reference sequence). CDR3 residues: CASSLLGLSSTDTQYF. The CDR3 DNA reads as TGTGCCAGCAGCCTACTTGGACTCTCATCCACAGATACGCAGTATTTT.

The J gene is TRBJ2-3, the V gene TRBV5-1; either TRBD1 or TRBD2 may fit D (5 bases each). V was trimmed by 0 bases and J by 2 bases, leaving 10 bases between them. This CDR3 contains 15 residues. Germline CDR1 is SGHRS and CDR2 is YFSETQ. The CDR3 coding sequence is TGCGCCAGCAGCTTGGAGGGACGTCACACAGATACGCAGTATTTT. Its translation: CASSLEGRHTDTQYF.

The gene calls are TRBV4-1 and TRBJ2-7; TRBD1 aligns across 7 bases. CDR1 and CDR2 (germline): MGHRA, YSYEKL. With 2 bases clipped from V and 3 bases from J, the junction kept 7 bases outside the gene matches. The CDR3 consists of 15 residues. This CDR3 is CASSQTGVMGYEQYF. For the CDR3, the DNA is TGCGCCAGCAGCCAAACAGGGGTGATGGGCTACGAGCAGTACTTC.

The CDR3 DNA reads as TGTGCCAGCAGTTATGACAGGGGTGGCGAAAAACTGTTTTTT. Protein product: CASSYDRGGEKLFF. The rearrangement joins TRBV6-5 to TRBJ1-4, with 8 bases lining up with TRBD1. This CDR3 spans 14 amino acids. Germline assignment: CDR1 MNHEY and CDR2 SVGAGI. Unmatched junction bases numbered 5, after V lost 3 bases and J lost 8 bases.

This sequence joins TRBV18 and TRBJ1-4; D ambiguous. The V gene's germline CDR1 is KGHSH and CDR2 LQKENI. Deletions cut 6 bases from V and 6 bases from J, with 11 bases between. The CDR3 has 13 amino acids. The CDR3 DNA is TGTGCCAGCTCCCCCCAGAGCGATGAAAAACTGTTTTTT. The encoded protein is CASSPQSDEKLFF.

The V gene is TRBV5-1, the J gene TRBJ1-1; 8 bases agree with TRBD1. CDR1 SGHRS and CDR2 YFSETQ come from the germline V gene. This CDR3 spans 14 amino acids. V lost 4 bases and J lost 1; bases outside the gene matches: 3. The CDR3 sequence: CASSKGQGNTEAFF. The CDR3 region has the DNA TGCGCCAGCAGCAAAGGACAGGGGAACACTGAAGCTTTCTTT.

V and J are TRBV6-1 and TRBJ1-2; D ambiguous. The CDR3 is 13 amino acids. Germline V gene data show CDR1 as MNHNS and CDR2 as SASEGT. The ends were cut back, 5 bases at V and 4 bases at J, with 11 bases in the middle. This chain's CDR3 is CASSRGYPYGYTF. The CDR3, as DNA: TGTGCCAGCAGTCGAGGGTACCCCTATGGCTACACCTTC.

The sample holds a few counts of this clone. The chain recombines TRBV2 with TRBJ1-4; 7 bases line up with TRBD1. After removal of 6 bases from V and 7 bases from J, the junction contained 8 bases not matched to a gene. Germline V lookup: CDR1 SNHLY, CDR2 FYNNEI. The CDR3 is made up of 14 amino acids. The CDR3 loop reads CASRKGQFVEKLFF. The CDR3 nucleotides are TGTGCCAGCAGGAAGGGACAGTTTGTTGAAAAACTGTTTTTT.

J is TRBJ2-7 and V is TRBV5-1; TRBD1 or TRBD2 may be the D gene (5 bases each). Germline values: CDR1 SGHRS, CDR2 YFSETQ. This CDR3 is 14 amino acids long. Trimming took 4 bases from V and 5 from J, leaving 16 bases between them. Here the CDR3 DNA reads TGCGCCAGCAGCGGGGGATTGGGCCCCGACGAGCAGTACTTC. The encoded protein is CASSGGLGPDEQYF.

CDR3 protein: CATSRARGDREPQHF. CDR3 DNA: TGTGCCACCAGCAGAGCTCGAGGGGATAGGGAGCCCCAGCATTTT. The gene calls are TRBV15 and TRBJ1-5, with D tentatively TRBD1 (5 bases). The germline V and J ends were trimmed by 1 base and 8 bases, with 15 bases remaining between them. The CDR3 has 15 amino acids. Germline V gives CDR1 LNHNV, CDR2 YYDKDF (reference sequence). The full variable domain, completed using reference TRBV15 and TRBJ1-5, is DAMVIQNPRYQVTQFGKPVTLSCSQTLNHNVMYWYQQKSSQAPKLLFHYYDKDFNNEADTPDNFQSRRPNTSFCFLDIRSPGLGDTAMYLCATSRARGDREPQHFGDGTRLSIL.

The chain recombines TRBV5-1 with TRBJ1-1; possible D gene TRBD1, 6 bases. The CDR3 has 17 amino acids. Per germline, CDR1 SGHRS and CDR2 YFSETQ. V was pared by 4 bases and J by 0 bases, with 19 bases between. The CDR3 is CASSRDRPATMNTEAFF. The CDR3 nucleotides are TGCGCCAGCAGCCGTGACAGGCCCGCGACGATGAACACTGAAGCTTTCTTT.

This chain links TRBV28 with TRBJ2-7; TRBD1 matches 11 bases. Per the germline V gene, CDR1 is MDHEN and CDR2 is SYDVKM. J was trimmed by 4 bases and V by 3 bases; bases with no gene match: 2. The CDR3 runs to 14 residues. As DNA, the CDR3 is TGTGCCAGCAGTTTTGGGACAGGGGGATACGAGCAGTACTTC. The encoded protein is CASSFGTGGYEQYF. The full variable domain, with the rest looked up from reference TRBV28 and TRBJ2-7, is DVKVTQSSRYLVKRTGEKVFLECVQDMDHENMFWYRQDPGLGLRLIYFSYDVKMKEKGDIPEGYSVSREKKERFSLILESASTNQTSMYLCASSFGTGGYEQYFGPGTRLTVT.

The chain uses TRBV10-2 and TRBJ1-1; TRBD1 is a possible D gene (5 bases). The CDR3 runs to 14 residues. Trimming cost V 7 bases and J 5 bases, with 17 bases left between them. Looked up from germline, CDR1 is WSHSY and CDR2 is SAAADI. DNA of the CDR3: TGCGCCAGCAAGATCCAGACCGGGGGGACTGAAGCTTTCTTT. It yields the protein CASKIQTGGTEAFF.

The V call is TRBV27, the J call TRBJ1-1; 7 bases align to TRBD1. The CDR3 has 17 amino acids. Germline V lookup: CDR1 MNHEY, CDR2 SMNVEV (reference sequence). The junction had 14 bases not matched to a gene; V was cut back by 2 bases and J by 5 bases. The CDR3 loop reads CASSLSYRQGKGTEAFF. The CDR3 region has the DNA TGTGCCAGCAGTTTAAGCTACCGACAGGGTAAGGGGACTGAAGCTTTCTTT.

This chain links TRBV30 with TRBJ1-4, with a weak D call TRBD1 (5 bases). The V and J ends lost 0 bases and 11 bases respectively, with 22 bases between them. In germline, CDR1 is GTSNPN, CDR2 SVGIG (reference sequence). CDR3 size: 16 residues. The DNA of the CDR3 is TGTGCCTGGAGTGTAACACCCGGGACCCGGGTTGTGAAACTGTTTTTT. Translated, it gives CAWSVTPGTRVVKLFF.

The rearrangement uses TRBV5-6 and TRBJ1-4; no clear D. With 1 base removed from V and 5 bases from J, the gap between germline ends came to 15 bases. This CDR3 comprises 16 residues. Germline loops: CDR1 SGHDT, CDR2 YYEEEE. DNA of the CDR3: TGTGCCAGCAGCTTGCGGATGGCATGGAGGAATGAAAAACTGTTTTTT. Translated: CASSLRMAWRNEKLFF.

The chain carries TRBV18 and TRBJ1-2; D is unclear. From germline, CDR1 is KGHSH and CDR2 LQKENI. The V gene lost 3 bases and the J gene lost 4 bases, with 9 bases spanning the gap. The CDR3 extends over 13 amino acids. Here the CDR3 DNA reads TGTGCCAGCTCACCCGGGCAGCTCTATGGCTACACCTTC. Translating it yields CASSPGQLYGYTF.

The chain combines TRBV7-9 with TRBJ2-3, with 8 bases that match TRBD2. Germline CDR1 is SEHNR and CDR2 is FQNEAQ (reference sequence). Germline trimming cut 3 bases from V and 7 bases from J; bases unmatched to any gene: 15. The CDR3 totals 17 residues. The DNA of the CDR3 is TGTGCCAGCAGCTTTTTTACGGGACTAGTACCTGAGTATACGCAGTATTTT. This sequence encodes CASSFFTGLVPEYTQYF.